There are many counts of the clone carrying this T cell receptor beta chain. Template material for amplifying TCR beta CDR3 regions consisted of RNA transcripts. First-round RT-PCR targeting the TCR CDR3 was performed with the HTBI primer set. TCRdb analysed the multiplex PCR reads with MiXCR anew, one entry per CDR3 protein. The sample lists around 560,000 distinct CDR3 sequences, 16% occurring once. CDR1 is LGHDT, CDR2 YNNKEL, per germline (reference sequence). This CDR3 region has 15 residues. The J segment lost 4 bases and the V segment lost 1 base, leaving 5 bases of the junction unmatched. This entry belongs to a study of T cells in Graves' hyperthyroidism and ophthalmopathy.

The specimen was blood. This sequence joins TRBV3-1 and TRBJ1-2; 8 nucleotides line up with TRBD1. The TCR was taken from a woman younger than 30 with Graves' hyperthyroidism. CDR3 loop: CASSQAGTGPYGYTF. CDR3 DNA sequence: TGTGCCAGCAGCCAAGCCGGGACAGGTCCCTATGGCTACACCTTC. The complete variable domain, with remaining parts taken from reference TRBV3-1 and TRBJ1-2, reads DTAVSQTPKYLVTQMGNDKSIKCEQNLGHDTMYWYKQDSKKFLKIMFSYNNKELIINETVPNRFSPKSPDKAHLNLHINSLELGDSAVYFCASSQAGTGPYGYTFGSGTRLTVV.